This note documents a single TCR beta chain sequence. Its antigen is currently unknown. TCRdb keeps only in-frame clones here, not all; method: immunoSEQ multiplex PCR. Here the sample spans over 120,000 clones, 92% being singletons. With 4 bases clipped from V and 1 base from J, the junction kept 7 bases outside the gene matches. This CDR3 contains 16 residues. In germline, CDR1 is SGHTA, CDR2 FQGTGA. This entry belongs to a study of T cell responses to AZD1222 COVID-19 vaccine. Study-level points and caveats: Nearly half of the spike-specific TCRs reportedly recognize variant regions that carry no mutations. Mostly white British, mostly female donors; authors suggested clonal diversity may be underestimated.

The clonotype comes from an adult in good health. Specimen: peripheral blood, collected on day 0 of AZD1222 vaccination. The chain recombines TRBV7-3 with TRBJ1-1; 9 bases line up with TRBD1. The CDR3, as DNA: TGTGCCAGCAGCTCATACTACAGGGGGCGGAACACTGAAGCTTTCTTT. Encoded protein: CASSSYYRGRNTEAFF.